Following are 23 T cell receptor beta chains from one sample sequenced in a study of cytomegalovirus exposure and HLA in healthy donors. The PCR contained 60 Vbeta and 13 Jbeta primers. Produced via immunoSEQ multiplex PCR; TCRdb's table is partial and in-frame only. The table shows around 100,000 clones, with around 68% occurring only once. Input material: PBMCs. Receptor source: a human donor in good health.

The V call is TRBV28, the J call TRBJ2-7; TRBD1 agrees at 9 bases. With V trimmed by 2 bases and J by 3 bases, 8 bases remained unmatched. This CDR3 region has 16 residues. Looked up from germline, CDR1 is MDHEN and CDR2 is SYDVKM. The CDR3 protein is CASSLSYGTGRYEQYF. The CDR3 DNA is TGTGCCAGCAGTTTAAGTTATGGGACAGGGCGCTACGAGCAGTACTTC.

This CDR3 is CASSSVTDTQYF. DNA of the CDR3: TGTGCCAGCAGCTCGGTCACAGATACGCAGTATTTT. This chain connects TRBV7-8 to TRBJ2-3; D call uncertain. V lost 4 bases and J lost 2, with 4 bases in between. The germline V gene has CDR1 SGHVS and CDR2 FQNEAQ. The CDR3 loop spans 12 amino acids.

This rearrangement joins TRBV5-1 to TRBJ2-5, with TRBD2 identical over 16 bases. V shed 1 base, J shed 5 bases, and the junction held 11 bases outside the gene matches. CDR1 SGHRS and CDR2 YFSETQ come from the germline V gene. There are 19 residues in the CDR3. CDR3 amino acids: CASSLTKGTSGRASETQYF. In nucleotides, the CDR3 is TGCGCCAGCAGCTTGACCAAAGGGACTAGCGGGAGGGCCTCGGAGACCCAGTACTTC.

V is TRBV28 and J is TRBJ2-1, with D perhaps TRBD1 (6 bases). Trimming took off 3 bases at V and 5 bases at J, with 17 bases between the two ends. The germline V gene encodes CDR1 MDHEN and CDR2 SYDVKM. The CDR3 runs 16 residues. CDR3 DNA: TGTGCCAGCAGTTTTCGGACAGAGCCACCCAACAATGAGCAGTTCTTC. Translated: CASSFRTEPPNNEQFF.

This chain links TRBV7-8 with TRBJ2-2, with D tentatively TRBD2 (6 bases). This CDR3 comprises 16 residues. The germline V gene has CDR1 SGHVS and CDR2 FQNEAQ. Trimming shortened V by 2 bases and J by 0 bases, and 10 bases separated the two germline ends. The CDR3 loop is CASSLRLAPNTGELFF. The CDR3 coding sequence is TGTGCCAGCAGCTTACGGCTAGCGCCGAACACCGGGGAGCTGTTTTTT.

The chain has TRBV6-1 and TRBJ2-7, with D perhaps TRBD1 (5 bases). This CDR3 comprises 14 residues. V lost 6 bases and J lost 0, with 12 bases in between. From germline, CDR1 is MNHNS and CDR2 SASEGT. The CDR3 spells CASRAQAHSYEQYF. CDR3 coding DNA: TGTGCCAGCAGGGCACAGGCGCACTCCTACGAGCAGTACTTC.

CDR3 amino acids: CASSRWASWETQYF. The CDR3 DNA reads TGTGCCAGCAGTAGATGGGCTAGCTGGGAGACCCAGTACTTC. V usage is TRBV11-2 and J usage is TRBJ2-5, with D perhaps TRBD2 (5 bases). Trimming removed 6 bases at V and 5 bases at J, with 16 bases between. The germline V gene has CDR1 SGHAT and CDR2 FQNNGV. This CDR3 is built from 14 residues.

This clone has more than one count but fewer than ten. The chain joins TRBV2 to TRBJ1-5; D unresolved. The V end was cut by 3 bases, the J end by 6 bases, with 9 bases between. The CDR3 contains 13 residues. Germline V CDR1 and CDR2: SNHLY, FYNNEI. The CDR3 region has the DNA TGTGCCAGCAGTGATGCGGGGATTCAGCCCCAGCATTTT. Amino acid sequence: CASSDAGIQPQHF.

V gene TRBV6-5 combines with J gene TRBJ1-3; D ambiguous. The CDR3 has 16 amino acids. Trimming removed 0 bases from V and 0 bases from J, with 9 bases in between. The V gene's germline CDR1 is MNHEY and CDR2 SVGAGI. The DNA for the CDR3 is TGTGCCAGCAGTTACTCGACTAGGGTCTCTGGAAACACCATATATTTT. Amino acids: CASSYSTRVSGNTIYF.

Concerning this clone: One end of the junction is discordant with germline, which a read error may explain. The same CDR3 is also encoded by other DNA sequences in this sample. CDR3 residues: CASRPGTTPYEQYF. CDR3 bases: TGTGCTAGCAGACCGGGGACTACCCCCTACGAGCAGTACTTC. The V and J genes are TRBV6-5 and TRBJ2-7; 7 bases agree with TRBD2. This CDR3 has 14 amino acids. Looked up from germline, CDR1 is MNHEY and CDR2 is SVGAGI.

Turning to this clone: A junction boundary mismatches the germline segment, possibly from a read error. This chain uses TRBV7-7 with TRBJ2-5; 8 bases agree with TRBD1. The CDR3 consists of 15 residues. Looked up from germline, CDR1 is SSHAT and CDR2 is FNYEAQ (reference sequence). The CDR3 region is CASSLAGQGSETQYF. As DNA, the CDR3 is TGTGCTAGCAGCTTAGCCGGACAGGGATCGGAGACCCAGTACTTC.

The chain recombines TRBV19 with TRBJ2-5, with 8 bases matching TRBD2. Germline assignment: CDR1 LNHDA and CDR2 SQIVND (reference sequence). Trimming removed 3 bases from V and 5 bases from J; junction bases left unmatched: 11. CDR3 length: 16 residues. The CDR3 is CASSISGRAVGETQYF. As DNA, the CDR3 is TGTGCCAGTAGTATCTCCGGGAGGGCCGTAGGGGAGACCCAGTACTTC.

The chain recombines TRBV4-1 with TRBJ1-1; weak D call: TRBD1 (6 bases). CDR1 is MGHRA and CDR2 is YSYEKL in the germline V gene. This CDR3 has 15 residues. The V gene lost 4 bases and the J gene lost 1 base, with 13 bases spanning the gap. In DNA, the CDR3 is TGCGCCAGCAGCCTATACAGGGAAACGAACACTGAAGCTTTCTTT. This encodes CASSLYRETNTEAFF.

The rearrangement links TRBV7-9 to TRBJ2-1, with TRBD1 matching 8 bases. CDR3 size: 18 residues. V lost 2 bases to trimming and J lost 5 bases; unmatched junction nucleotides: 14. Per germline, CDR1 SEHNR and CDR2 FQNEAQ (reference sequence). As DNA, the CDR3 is TGTGCCAGCAGCTTATCTACCCGCGGGACAGGCAGAAACAATGAGCAGTTCTTC. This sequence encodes CASSLSTRGTGRNNEQFF.

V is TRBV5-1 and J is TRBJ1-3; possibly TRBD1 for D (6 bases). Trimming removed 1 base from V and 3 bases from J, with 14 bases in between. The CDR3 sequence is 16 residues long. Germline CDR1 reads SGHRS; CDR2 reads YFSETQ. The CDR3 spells CASSLQSQGGGNTIYF. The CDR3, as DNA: TGCGCCAGCAGCTTGCAATCACAGGGTGGTGGAAACACCATATATTTT.

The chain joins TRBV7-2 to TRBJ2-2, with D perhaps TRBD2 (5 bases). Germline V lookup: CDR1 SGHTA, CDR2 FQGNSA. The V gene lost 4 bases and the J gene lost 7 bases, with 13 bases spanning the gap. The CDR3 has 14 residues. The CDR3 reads CASSWMDGVGELFF. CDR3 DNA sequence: TGTGCCAGCAGCTGGATGGACGGGGTCGGGGAGCTGTTTTTT.

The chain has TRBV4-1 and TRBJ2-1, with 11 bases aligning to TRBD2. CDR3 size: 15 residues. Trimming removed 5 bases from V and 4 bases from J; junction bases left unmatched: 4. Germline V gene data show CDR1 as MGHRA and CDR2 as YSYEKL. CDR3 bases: TGCGCCAGCAGCTTCGGGACTAGCGGTTACAATGAGCAGTTCTTC. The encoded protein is CASSFGTSGYNEQFF.

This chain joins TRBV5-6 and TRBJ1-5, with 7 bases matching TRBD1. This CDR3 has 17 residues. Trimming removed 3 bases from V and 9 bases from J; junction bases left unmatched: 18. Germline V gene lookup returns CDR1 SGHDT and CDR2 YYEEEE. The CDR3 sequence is CASSSQKGEGALGPQHF. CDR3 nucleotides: TGTGCCAGCAGCTCTCAAAAGGGTGAGGGGGCTTTGGGGCCCCAGCATTTT.

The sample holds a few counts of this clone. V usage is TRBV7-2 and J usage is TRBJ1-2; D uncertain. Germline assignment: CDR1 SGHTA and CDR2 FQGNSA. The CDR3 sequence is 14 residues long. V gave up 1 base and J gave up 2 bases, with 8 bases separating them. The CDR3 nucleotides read TGTGCCAGCAGCTTAGGGAGGACGAACTATGGCTACACCTTC. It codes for CASSLGRTNYGYTF.

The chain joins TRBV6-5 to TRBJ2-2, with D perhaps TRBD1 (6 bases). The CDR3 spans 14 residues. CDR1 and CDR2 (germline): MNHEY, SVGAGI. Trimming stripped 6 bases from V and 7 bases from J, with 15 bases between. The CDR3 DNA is TGTGCCAGCAGATCCCAACAGGGAGTCGGGGAGCTGTTTTTT. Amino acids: CASRSQQGVGELFF.

The CDR3 DNA reads as TGTGCCTGGAGTGGACGACAGGGGGCCCAGCATTTT. This codes for CAWSGRQGAQHF. The V gene is TRBV30, the J gene TRBJ1-5; 9 nucleotides match TRBD1. Germline values: CDR1 GTSNPN, CDR2 SVGIG (reference sequence). With V trimmed by 1 base and J by 11 bases, 3 bases remained unmatched. The CDR3 consists of 12 residues. The full variable domain, in which reference TRBV30 and TRBJ1-5 provide the parts outside the CDR3, is SQTIHQWPATLVQPVGSPLSLECTVEGTSNPNLYWYRQAAGRGLQLLFYSVGIGQISSEVPQNLSASRPQDRQFILSSKKLLLSDSGFYLCAWSGRQGAQHFGDGTRLSIL.

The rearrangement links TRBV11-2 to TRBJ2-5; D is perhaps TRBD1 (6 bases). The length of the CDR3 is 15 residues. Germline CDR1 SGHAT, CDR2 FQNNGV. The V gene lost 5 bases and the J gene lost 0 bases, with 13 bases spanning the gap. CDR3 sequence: CASSPWTVHQETQYF. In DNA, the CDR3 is TGTGCCAGCAGCCCCTGGACAGTACACCAAGAGACCCAGTACTTC.

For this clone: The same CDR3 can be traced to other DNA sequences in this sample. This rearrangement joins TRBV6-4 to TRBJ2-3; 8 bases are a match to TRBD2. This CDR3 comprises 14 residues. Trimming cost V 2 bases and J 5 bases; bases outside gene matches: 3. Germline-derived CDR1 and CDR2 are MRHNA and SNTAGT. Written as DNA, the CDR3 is TGTGCCAGCAGTGACGGGCTAGCGGGAGATACGCAGTATTTT. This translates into CASSDGLAGDTQYF.